The 14 T cell receptor beta chains below all came from one sample that was sequenced in a study of T cells in Graves' hyperthyroidism and ophthalmopathy. Amplification of TCR beta CDR3 regions was performed using RNA transcripts as template. Initially, a first-round RT-PCR of the TCR CDR3 employed the HTBI primer set. TCRdb recomputed calls from the multiplex PCR reads with MiXCR, one row per CDR3 protein. The profile shows 600,000 or so distinct CDR3 sequences, 14% of them singletons. What was sequenced was blood. Receptor source: a woman younger than 30 with Graves' ophthalmopathy.

This chain's CDR3 is CASSALRGGSGDTIYF. The DNA of the CDR3 is TGTGCCAGCAGCGCGCTCAGGGGCGGCTCCGGAGACACCATATATTTT. The rearrangement uses TRBV11-2 and TRBJ1-3, with a tentative D call TRBD1 (6 bases). This CDR3 comprises 16 residues. The V end lost 5 bases, the J end lost 8 bases, and 22 bases lay between the germline ends. Per germline, CDR1 SGHAT and CDR2 FQNNGV.

This clonotype showed up many times. The chain combines TRBV30 with TRBJ1-1, with D maybe TRBD1 (5 bases). The CDR3 consists of 14 residues. The germline V gene has CDR1 GTSNPN and CDR2 SVGIG (reference sequence). V lost 0 bases and J 5 bases, leaving 13 bases between the germline ends. The CDR3 bases are TGTGCCTGGAGTGTACCCGGGGGAGGTACTGAAGCTTTCTTT. Translating it yields CAWSVPGGGTEAFF.

This clonotype was observed a handful of times. The genes are TRBV4-3 and TRBJ1-4, with D unresolved. The V and J ends lost 0 bases and 7 bases respectively, with 15 bases between them. This CDR3 has 16 residues. Germline V gene lookup returns CDR1 LGHNA and CDR2 YSLEER. The DNA of the CDR3 is TGCGCCAGCAGCCAAGATAAAGGGATCGGACTTGAAAAACTGTTTTTT. As protein: CASSQDKGIGLEKLFF.

This clonotype was counted between two and nine times. The chain joins TRBV6-5 to TRBJ1-4; unclear D gene. Trimming stripped 2 bases from V and 10 bases from J, with 17 bases between. Germline assignment: CDR1 MNHEY and CDR2 SVGAGI. The CDR3 is 15 amino acids. The CDR3 sequence is CASSYGGLTGVKLFF. CDR3 in DNA: TGTGCCAGCAGTTACGGCGGCCTTACTGGGGTAAAACTGTTTTTT.

This clonotype has a count of ten or more. V usage is TRBV3-1 and J usage is TRBJ2-2; D perhaps matches TRBD1 (8 bases). The germline gives CDR1 LGHDT, CDR2 YNNKEL (reference sequence). The germline V and J ends were trimmed by 9 bases and 4 bases, with 21 bases remaining between them. The CDR3 is 16 amino acids. CDR3 bases: TGTGCCAGTCGACAGGGGAGCGGGATGGGCACCGGGGAGCTGTTTTTT. Translating gives CASRQGSGMGTGELFF.

At least ten counts were recorded for this clonotype. The CDR3 DNA is TGTGCCAGCAGCGGGCCTTACTCCTACAATGAGCAGTTCTTC. Residues: CASSGPYSYNEQFF. V is TRBV11-2 and J is TRBJ2-1, with D unclear. The CDR3 runs to 14 residues. The germline V gene encodes CDR1 SGHAT and CDR2 FQNNGV. The ends were cut back, 5 bases at V and 0 bases at J, with 8 bases in the middle.

Ten or more counts support this clonotype. The chain joins TRBV3-1 to TRBJ2-1; D might be TRBD1 (5 bases). This CDR3 has 17 residues. Trimming removed 0 bases from V and 4 bases from J, with 16 bases in between. CDR1 LGHDT and CDR2 YNNKEL come from the germline V gene (reference sequence). CDR3 sequence (DNA): TGTGCCAGCAGCCAAGAGGGAAATGGGGCCTGGTACAATGAGCAGTTCTTC. Amino acid sequence: CASSQEGNGAWYNEQFF.

This clonotype was seen repeatedly, ten times or more. This rearrangement joins TRBV7-2 to TRBJ2-1, with D hard to call. CDR3 length: 14 amino acids. The V end lost 3 bases, the J end lost 3 bases, and 9 bases lay between the germline ends. Germline assignment: CDR1 SGHTA and CDR2 FQGNSA. In DNA form, the CDR3 reads TGTGCCAGCAGCTTCGGTGGGAACTACAATGAGCAGTTCTTC. Its protein product is CASSFGGNYNEQFF.

The chain uses TRBV7-2 and TRBJ1-5; D is uncertain. This CDR3 contains 14 residues. Per the germline V gene, CDR1 is SGHTA and CDR2 is FQGNSA. Between the trimmed V and J ends, which lost 6 bases and 9 bases, there was a span of 18 bases. CDR3 bases: TGTGCCAGCAGTTGGACCGCCCTACAAGGGCCCCAGCATTTT. It is translated as CASSWTALQGPQHF. Full variable domain (remainder filled in from reference TRBV7-2 and TRBJ1-5): GAGVSQSPSNKVTEKGKDVELRCDPISGHTALYWYRQSLGQGLEFLIYFQGNSAPDKSGLPSDRFSAERTGGSVSTLTIQRTQQEDSAVYLCASSWTALQGPQHFGDGTRLSIL.

This clonotype was detected many times. The CDR3 region is CAIRGLGRETEAFF. Written as DNA, the CDR3 is TGTGCCATCCGCGGCTTGGGGCGGGAGACTGAAGCTTTCTTT. This chain connects TRBV10-3 to TRBJ1-1, with D possibly TRBD1 on 5 matching bases. This CDR3 spans 14 amino acids. V dropped 8 bases and J dropped 5 bases, with 18 bases sitting between them. CDR1 is ENHRY and CDR2 is SYGVKD in the germline V gene.

The V gene is TRBV6-1, the J gene TRBJ1-2; no reliable D call. Germline V gene sequence: CDR1 MNHNS, CDR2 SASEGT. The CDR3 consists of 13 residues. Trimming cost V 2 bases and J 5 bases, with 9 bases left between them. This CDR3 reads CASSETRTYGYTF. The CDR3 nucleotides are TGTGCCAGCAGTGAAACGCGGACGTATGGCTACACCTTC.

In its sample, this clonotype was seen a few times. This chain links TRBV16 with TRBJ1-5; D is perhaps TRBD1 (5 bases). Germline values: CDR1 KGHSY, CDR2 FQNENV. Trimming stripped 2 bases from V and 6 bases from J, with 11 bases between. This CDR3 is built from 14 residues. CDR3 in amino acids: CASSQPSGGQPQHF. CDR3 DNA: TGTGCCAGCAGCCAACCGTCGGGGGGTCAGCCCCAGCATTTT.

This clonotype was detected many times. V gene TRBV20-1 combines with J gene TRBJ1-1; D unresolved. Germline CDR1 DFQATT, CDR2 SNEGSKA (reference sequence). This CDR3 contains 12 residues. With 2 bases removed from V and 7 bases from J, the gap between germline ends came to 11 bases. CDR3: CSARPPGGEAFF. As DNA, the CDR3 is TGCAGTGCTAGACCCCCCGGAGGTGAAGCTTTCTTT.

This clonotype was recorded at least ten times. This chain uses TRBV12-3 or TRBV12-4 with TRBJ1-2; possible D gene TRBD1, 6 bases. This CDR3 comprises 14 residues. V was clipped by 3 bases and J by 3 bases, with 11 bases between them. The CDR3 loop reads CASSFTGLDYGYTF. Written as DNA, the CDR3 is TGTGCCAGCAGTTTTACAGGGTTAGACTATGGCTACACCTTC.